The rows below give T cell receptor beta chains drawn from one sample of a study of blood T cell repertoires in COVID-19. Generated by immunoSEQ multiplex PCR, the TCRdb table keeps only in-frame clones and is missing some. The data hold approximately 160,000 clones, with around four fifths observed a single time. What was sequenced was peripheral blood. The origin of the receptors is a man aged 40-55 years who had recovered from COVID-19. CDR3s include the opening cysteine and the closing phenylalanine or tryptophan. The D gene is left open where the match is weak. Part of the rows lack a size; the others show once, few, many or a class for expanded clones.

J: TRBJ1-2; V: TRBV5-1; size: -; D: -; DNA: TGCGCCAGCAGCATAGAAAAAGGCTACACCTTC; CDR3: CASSIEKGYTF
J: TRBJ2-2; V: TRBV19; size: -; D: TRBD1; DNA: TGTGCCAGTACGGGGCAGGGGGCAGGGACCGGGGAGCTGTTTTTT; CDR3: CASTGQGAGTGELFF
J: TRBJ2-1; V: TRBV27; size: -; D: -; DNA: TGTGCCAGCAGTTTTGGGCCCCCAGTGCAGGGGTTAAGGAATGAGCAGTTCTTC; CDR3: CASSFGPPVQGLRNEQFF
J: TRBJ2-1; V: TRBV7-8; size: -; D: TRBD2; DNA: TGTGCCAGCAGCCTCGCAAGCGGGGGGTTAAATGAGCAGTTCTTC; CDR3: CASSLASGGLNEQFF
J: TRBJ2-5; V: TRBV2; size: -; D: -; DNA: TGTGCCAGTGGGGGCGCTTCCCAGACCCAGTACTTC; CDR3: CASGGASQTQYF
J: TRBJ2-1; V: TRBV4-3; size: -; D: -; DNA: TGCGCCAGCAGCCGCGCGGTGGACGACAGGAAGCCGTTCTTC; CDR3: CASSRAVDDRKPFF
J: TRBJ2-5; V: TRBV3-1/TRBV3-2; size: -; D: TRBD2; DNA: TGTGCCAGCAGCCAAGATACCGGGACTAGGGCAGAGACCCAGTACTTC; CDR3: CASSQDTGTRAETQYF
J: TRBJ2-7; V: TRBV7-3; size: -; D: -; DNA: TGTGCCAGCAGCTTAAGTCCGGGCTACGAGCAGTACTTC; CDR3: CASSLSPGYEQYF
J: TRBJ1-5; V: TRBV6-5; size: -; D: -; DNA: TGTGCCAGCAGGGGAGGCAATCAGCCCCAGCATTTT; CDR3: CASRGGNQPQHF
J: TRBJ2-3; V: TRBV11-2; size: -; D: -; DNA: TGTGCCAGCAGCTTAAGCGCGGATAGCACAGATACGCAGTATTTT; CDR3: CASSLSADSTDTQYF
J: TRBJ1-5; V: TRBV3-1/TRBV3-2; size: -; D: -; DNA: TGTGCCAGCAGCCAAGACCTTGCTTGGGGGCGAGGTCAGCCCCAGCATTTT; CDR3: CASSQDLAWGRGQPQHF
J: TRBJ2-1; V: TRBV15; size: -; D: TRBD2; DNA: TGTGCCACCAGCAGAGACCTGCCAGGGGCTAGCGGGAGGACCCAGATGTTCTTC; CDR3: CATSRDLPGASGRTQMFF
J: TRBJ1-2; V: TRBV7-2; size: few; D: TRBD1; DNA: TGTGCCAGCAGCTCGAGAAGACAGGGTCCGTATGGGGGCTACACCTTC; CDR3: CASSSRRQGPYGGYTF
J: TRBJ1-6; V: TRBV6-5; size: -; D: TRBD1; DNA: TGTGCCAGCAGTTTAGGACAGGCTAATTCACCCCTCCACTTT; CDR3: CASSLGQANSPLHF
J: TRBJ2-5; V: TRBV10-3; size: -; D: TRBD2; DNA: TGTGCCATCAGTGATTTCGGGGGGGTCAGGGAAGAGACCCAGTACTTC; CDR3: CAISDFGGVREETQYF
J: TRBJ2-1; V: TRBV9; size: once; D: TRBD2; DNA: TGTGCCAGCAGCGTAGCCCCGGATCGACTAGCGGGGGACAATGAGCAGTTCTTC; CDR3: CASSVAPDRLAGDNEQFF
J: TRBJ2-7; V: TRBV27; size: -; D: TRBD1; DNA: TGTGCCAGCAGTTCTGGGACAGGCTGGTACGAGCAGTACTTC; CDR3: CASSSGTGWYEQYF
J: TRBJ2-2; V: TRBV6-5; size: once; D: -; DNA: TGTGCAACCCCGAGGGTCAGAAACACCGGGGAGCTGTTTTTT; CDR3: CATPRVRNTGELFF
J: TRBJ2-7; V: TRBV5-1; size: -; D: -; DNA: TGCGCCAGCAGCGTCCGGGTTAACTCCTACGAGCAGTACTTC; CDR3: CASSVRVNSYEQYF
J: TRBJ2-1; V: TRBV15; size: few; D: TRBD2; DNA: TGTGCCACCAGCAGAAAGGGACTAGCGTTCCAAACAAGCTCCTACAATGAGCAGTTCTTC; CDR3: CATSRKGLAFQTSSYNEQFF
J: TRBJ2-3; V: TRBV18; size: -; D: TRBD2; DNA: TGTGCCAGCTCACTACTAGCGGGGGGTCAAGATACGCAGTATTTT; CDR3: CASSLLAGGQDTQYF
J: TRBJ1-4; V: TRBV6-6; size: -; D: -; DNA: TGTGCCAGCACCCGGGGGGGGGAGAAACTGTTTTTT; CDR3: CASTRGGEKLFF
J: TRBJ2-5; V: TRBV9; size: -; D: -; DNA: TGTGCCAGCAGCGGGCACGGGGAGACCCAGTACTTC; CDR3: CASSGHGETQYF
J: TRBJ1-1; V: TRBV5-1; size: -; D: -; DNA: TGCGCCAGCAGCCCAACCCAGGGGCGGGGGACTGAAGCTTTCTTT; CDR3: CASSPTQGRGTEAFF
J: TRBJ2-1; V: TRBV4-3; size: -; D: -; DNA: TGCGCCAGCAGCCAAGATTGGAGGACGGGTGAGCAGTTCTTC; CDR3: CASSQDWRTGEQFF
J: TRBJ1-2; V: TRBV6-5; size: -; D: TRBD1; DNA: TGTGCCAGCAGCAGGACAGGGGGTACTTTCGGAGGCTACACCTTC; CDR3: CASSRTGGTFGGYTF
J: TRBJ2-1; V: TRBV20-1; size: -; D: -; DNA: TGCAGTGCTTTGACTCTTCTAGGGCAGTTCTTC; CDR3: CSALTLLGQFF
J: TRBJ2-1; V: TRBV7-2; size: -; D: -; DNA: TGTGCCAGCAGCCCCCCTAGTCACAATGAGCAGTTCTTC; CDR3: CASSPPSHNEQFF